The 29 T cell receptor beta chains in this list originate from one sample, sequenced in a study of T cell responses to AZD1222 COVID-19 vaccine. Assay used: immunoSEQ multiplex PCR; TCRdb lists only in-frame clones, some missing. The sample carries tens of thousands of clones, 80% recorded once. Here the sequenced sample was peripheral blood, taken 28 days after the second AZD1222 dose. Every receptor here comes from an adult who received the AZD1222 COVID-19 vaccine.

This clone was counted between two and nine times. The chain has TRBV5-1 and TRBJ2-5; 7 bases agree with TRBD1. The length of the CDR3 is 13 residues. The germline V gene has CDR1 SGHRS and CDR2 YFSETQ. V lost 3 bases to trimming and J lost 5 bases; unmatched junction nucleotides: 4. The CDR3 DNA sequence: TGCGCCAGCAGCTCGCCGACAGGGGAGACCCAGTACTTC. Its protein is CASSSPTGETQYF.

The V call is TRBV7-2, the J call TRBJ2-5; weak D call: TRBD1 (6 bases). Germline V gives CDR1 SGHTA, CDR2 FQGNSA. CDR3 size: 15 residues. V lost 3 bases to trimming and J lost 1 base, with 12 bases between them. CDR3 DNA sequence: TGTGCCAGCAGCTTTTACAGGGCGCTCCAAGAGACCCAGTACTTC. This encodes CASSFYRALQETQYF.

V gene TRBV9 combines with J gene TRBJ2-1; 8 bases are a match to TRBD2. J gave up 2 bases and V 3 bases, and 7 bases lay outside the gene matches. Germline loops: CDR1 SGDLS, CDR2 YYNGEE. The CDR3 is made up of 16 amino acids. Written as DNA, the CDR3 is TGTGCCAGCAGCGGCTACGGGGGGGCAGCCTACAATGAGCAGTTCTTC. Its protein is CASSGYGGAAYNEQFF.

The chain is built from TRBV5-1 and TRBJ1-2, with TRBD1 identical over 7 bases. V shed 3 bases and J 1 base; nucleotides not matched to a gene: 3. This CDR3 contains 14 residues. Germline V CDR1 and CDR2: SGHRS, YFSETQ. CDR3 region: CASSYGQDNYGYTF. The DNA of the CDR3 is TGCGCCAGCAGCTACGGACAGGATAACTATGGCTACACCTTC. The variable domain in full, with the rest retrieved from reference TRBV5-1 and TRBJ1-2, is KAGVTQTPRYLIKTRGQQVTLSCSPISGHRSVSWYQQTPGQGLQFLFEYFSETQRNKGNFPGRFSGRQFSNSRSEMNVSTLELGDSALYLCASSYGQDNYGYTFGSGTRLTVV.

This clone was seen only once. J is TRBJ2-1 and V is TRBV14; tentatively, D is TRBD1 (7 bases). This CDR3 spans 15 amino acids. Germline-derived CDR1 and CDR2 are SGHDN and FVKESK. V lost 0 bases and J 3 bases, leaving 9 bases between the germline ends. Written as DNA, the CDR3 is TGTGCCAGCAGCCAAGACAGGGGGGTCTACAATGAGCAGTTCTTC. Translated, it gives CASSQDRGVYNEQFF.

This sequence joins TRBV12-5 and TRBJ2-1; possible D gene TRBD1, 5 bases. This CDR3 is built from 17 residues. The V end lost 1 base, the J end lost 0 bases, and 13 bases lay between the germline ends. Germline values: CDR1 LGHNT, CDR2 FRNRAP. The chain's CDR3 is CASGLGLGPSSYNEQFF. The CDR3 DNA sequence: TGTGCTAGTGGTTTGGGGCTGGGGCCTAGCTCCTACAATGAGCAGTTCTTC.

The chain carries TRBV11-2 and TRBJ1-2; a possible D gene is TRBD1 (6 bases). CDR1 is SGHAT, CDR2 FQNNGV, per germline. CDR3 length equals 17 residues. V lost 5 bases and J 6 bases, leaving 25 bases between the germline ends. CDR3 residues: CASSQSRFRGPWDGYTF. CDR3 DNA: TGTGCCAGCAGCCAGAGCCGGTTCCGGGGGCCGTGGGATGGCTACACCTTC. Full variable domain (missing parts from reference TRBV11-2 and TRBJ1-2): EAGVAQSPRYKIIEKRQSVAFWCNPISGHATLYWYQQILGQGPKLLIQFQNNGVVDDSQLPKDRFSAERLKGVDSTLKIQPAKLEDSAVYLCASSQSRFRGPWDGYTFGSGTRLTVV.

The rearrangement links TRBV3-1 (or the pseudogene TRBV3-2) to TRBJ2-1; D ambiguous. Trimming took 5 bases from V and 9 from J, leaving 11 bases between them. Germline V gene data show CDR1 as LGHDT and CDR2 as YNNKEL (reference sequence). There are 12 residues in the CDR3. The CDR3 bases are TGTGCCAGCAGCGTTTTCGGTGGTGAGCAGTTCTTC. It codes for CASSVFGGEQFF.

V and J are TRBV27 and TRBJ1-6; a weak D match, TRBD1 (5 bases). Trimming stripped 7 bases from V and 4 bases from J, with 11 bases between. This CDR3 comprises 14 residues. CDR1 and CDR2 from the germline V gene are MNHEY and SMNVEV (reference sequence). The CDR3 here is CASNTGFYNSPLHF. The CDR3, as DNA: TGTGCCAGCAACACAGGATTTTATAATTCACCCCTCCACTTT.

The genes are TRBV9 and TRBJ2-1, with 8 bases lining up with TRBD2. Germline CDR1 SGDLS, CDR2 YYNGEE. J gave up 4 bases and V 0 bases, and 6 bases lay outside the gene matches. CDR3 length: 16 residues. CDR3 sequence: CASSVEGGGPYNEQFF. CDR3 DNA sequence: TGTGCCAGCAGCGTAGAGGGCGGGGGGCCTTACAATGAGCAGTTCTTC. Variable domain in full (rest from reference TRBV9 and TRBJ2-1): DSGVTQTPKHLITATGQRVTLRCSPRSGDLSVYWYQQSLDQGLQFLIQYYNGEERAKGNILERFSAQQFPDLHSELNLSSLELGDSALYFCASSVEGGGPYNEQFFGPGTRLTVL.

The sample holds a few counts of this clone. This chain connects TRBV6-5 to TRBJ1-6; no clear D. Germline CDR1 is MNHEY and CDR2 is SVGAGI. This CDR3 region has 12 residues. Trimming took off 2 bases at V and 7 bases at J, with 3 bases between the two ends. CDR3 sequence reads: CASSYTNSPLHF. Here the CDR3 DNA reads TGTGCCAGCAGTTACACGAATTCACCCCTCCACTTT.

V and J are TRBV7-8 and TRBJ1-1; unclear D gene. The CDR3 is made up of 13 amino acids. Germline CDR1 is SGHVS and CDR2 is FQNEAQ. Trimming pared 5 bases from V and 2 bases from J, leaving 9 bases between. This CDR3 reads CASSGSENTEAFF. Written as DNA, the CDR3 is TGTGCCAGCAGCGGCAGTGAAAACACTGAAGCTTTCTTT.

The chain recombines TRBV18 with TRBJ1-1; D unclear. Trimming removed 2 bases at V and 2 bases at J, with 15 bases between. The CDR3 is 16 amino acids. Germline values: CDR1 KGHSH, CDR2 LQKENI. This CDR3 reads CASSPSAVGSNTEAFF. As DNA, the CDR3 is TGTGCCAGCTCACCATCGGCAGTAGGGTCCAACACTGAAGCTTTCTTT.

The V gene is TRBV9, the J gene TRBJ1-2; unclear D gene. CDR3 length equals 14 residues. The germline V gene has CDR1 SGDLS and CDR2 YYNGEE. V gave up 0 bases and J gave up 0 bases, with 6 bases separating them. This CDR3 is CASSVGASNYGYTF. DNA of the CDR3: TGTGCCAGCAGCGTAGGCGCCTCTAACTATGGCTACACCTTC.

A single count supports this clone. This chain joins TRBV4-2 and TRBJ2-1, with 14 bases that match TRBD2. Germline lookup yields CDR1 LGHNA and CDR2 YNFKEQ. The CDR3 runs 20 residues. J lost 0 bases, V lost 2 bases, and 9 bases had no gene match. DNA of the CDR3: TGTGCCAGCAGCCAACCGACTAGCGGGGGGGCTATGAGCTCCTACAATGAGCAGTTCTTC. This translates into CASSQPTSGGAMSSYNEQFF.

CDR3 in DNA: TGTGCCAGCACACCTAGCGGGGGGGCCGGGAATGAGCAGTTCTTC. It translates to CASTPSGGAGNEQFF. This rearrangement joins TRBV7-3 to TRBJ2-1, with 12 bases that match TRBD2. CDR1 is SGHTA and CDR2 is FQGTGA in the germline V gene. The CDR3 covers 15 residues. V gave up 7 bases and J gave up 7 bases; unmatched junction bases: 8. The full variable domain, with the rest looked up from reference TRBV7-3 and TRBJ2-1, is GAGVSQTPSNKVTEKGKYVELRCDPISGHTALYWYRQSLGQGPEFLIYFQGTGAADDSGLPNDRFFAVRPEGSVSTLKIQRTERGDSAVYLCASTPSGGAGNEQFFGPGTRLTVL.

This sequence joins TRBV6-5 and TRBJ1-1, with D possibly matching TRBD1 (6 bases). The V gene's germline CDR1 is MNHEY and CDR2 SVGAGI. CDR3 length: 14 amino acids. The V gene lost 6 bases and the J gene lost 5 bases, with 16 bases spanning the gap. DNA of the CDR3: TGTGCCAGCAGCCTCCGAGGGGGTATAACTGAAGCTTTCTTT. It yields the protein CASSLRGGITEAFF.

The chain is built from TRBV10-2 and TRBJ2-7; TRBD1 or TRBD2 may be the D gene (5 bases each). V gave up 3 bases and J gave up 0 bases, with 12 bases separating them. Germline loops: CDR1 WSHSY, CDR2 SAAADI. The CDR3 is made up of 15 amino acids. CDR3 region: CASSDGTYLSYEQYF. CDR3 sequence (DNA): TGCGCCAGCAGTGATGGGACCTACCTCTCCTACGAGCAGTACTTC.

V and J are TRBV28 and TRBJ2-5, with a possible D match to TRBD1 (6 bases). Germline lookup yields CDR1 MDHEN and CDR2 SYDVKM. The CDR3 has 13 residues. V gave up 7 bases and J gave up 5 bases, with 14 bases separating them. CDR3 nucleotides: TGTGCCAGCACCCTCGTGGGGGCTGAGACCCAGTACTTC. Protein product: CASTLVGAETQYF.

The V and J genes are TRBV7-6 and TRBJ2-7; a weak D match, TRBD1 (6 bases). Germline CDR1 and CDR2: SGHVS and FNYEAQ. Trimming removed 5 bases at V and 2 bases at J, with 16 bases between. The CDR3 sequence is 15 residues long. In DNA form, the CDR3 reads TGTGCCAGCAGCGCCAGTTTTCCAGGGGCCTACGAGCAGTACTTC. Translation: CASSASFPGAYEQYF.

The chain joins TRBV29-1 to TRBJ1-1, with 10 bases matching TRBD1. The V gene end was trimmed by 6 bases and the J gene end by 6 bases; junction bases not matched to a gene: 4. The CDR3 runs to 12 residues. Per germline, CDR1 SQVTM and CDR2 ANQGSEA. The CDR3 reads CSVRQGAAEAFF. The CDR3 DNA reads TGCAGCGTAAGACAGGGGGCTGCTGAAGCTTTCTTT.

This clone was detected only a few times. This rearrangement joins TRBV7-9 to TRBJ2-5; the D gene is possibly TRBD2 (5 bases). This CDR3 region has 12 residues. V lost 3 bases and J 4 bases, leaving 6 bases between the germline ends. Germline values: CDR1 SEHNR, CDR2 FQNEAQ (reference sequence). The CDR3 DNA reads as TGTGCCAGCAGCTTTGAGGGAGAGACCCAGTACTTC. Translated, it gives CASSFEGETQYF.

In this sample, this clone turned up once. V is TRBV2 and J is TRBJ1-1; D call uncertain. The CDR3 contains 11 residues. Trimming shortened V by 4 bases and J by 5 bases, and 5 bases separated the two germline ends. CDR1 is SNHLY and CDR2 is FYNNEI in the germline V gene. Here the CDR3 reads CASSGWTEAFF. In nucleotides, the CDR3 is TGTGCCAGCAGTGGTTGGACTGAAGCTTTCTTT.

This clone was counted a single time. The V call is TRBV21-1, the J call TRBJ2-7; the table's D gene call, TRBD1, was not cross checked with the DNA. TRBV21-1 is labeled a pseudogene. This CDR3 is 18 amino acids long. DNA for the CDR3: TGTGCCAGCAGCCACTACAGTACAAGGACAGGGAGAGCCTACGAGCAGTACTTC. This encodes CASSHYSTRTGRAYEQYF.

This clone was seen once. The CDR3 sequence: CASSPGTTAYEQYF. In DNA form, the CDR3 reads TGTGCCAGCAGCCCCGGGACCACAGCATACGAGCAGTACTTC. The chain is built from TRBV7-9 and TRBJ2-7; TRBD1 or TRBD2 may be the D gene (5 bases each). Looked up from germline, CDR1 is SEHNR and CDR2 is FQNEAQ (reference sequence). V lost 5 bases to trimming and J lost 4 bases, with 15 bases between them. The length of the CDR3 is 14 residues.

The CDR3 loop reads CATSPADRSSYNEQFF. CDR3 DNA: TGTGCCACCAGTCCCGCGGACAGGAGCTCCTACAATGAGCAGTTCTTC. The rearrangement links TRBV24-1 to TRBJ2-1; 7 nucleotides line up with TRBD1. Germline CDR1 and CDR2: KGHDR and SFDVKD. The CDR3 is made up of 16 amino acids. With V trimmed by 6 bases and J by 0 bases, 7 bases remained unmatched.

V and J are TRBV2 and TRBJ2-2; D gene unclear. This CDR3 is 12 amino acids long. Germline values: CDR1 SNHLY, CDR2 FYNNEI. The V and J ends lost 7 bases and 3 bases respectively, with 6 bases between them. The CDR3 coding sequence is TGTGCCAGCACAAGGGACACCGGGGAGCTGTTTTTT. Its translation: CASTRDTGELFF.

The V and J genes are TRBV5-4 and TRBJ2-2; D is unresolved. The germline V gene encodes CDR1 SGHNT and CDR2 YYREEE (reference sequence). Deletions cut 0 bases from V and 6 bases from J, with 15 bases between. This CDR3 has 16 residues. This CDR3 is CASSLAARRKAGELFF. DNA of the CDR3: TGTGCCAGCAGCTTGGCCGCGCGCCGTAAGGCCGGGGAGCTGTTTTTT.

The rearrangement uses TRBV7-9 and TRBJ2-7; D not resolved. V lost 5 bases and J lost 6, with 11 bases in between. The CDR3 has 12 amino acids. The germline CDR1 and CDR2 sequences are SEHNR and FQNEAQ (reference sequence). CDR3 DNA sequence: TGTGCCAGCAGCCCACCATTAGGCGAGCAGTACTTC. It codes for CASSPPLGEQYF.